Given below is one T cell receptor beta chain in context. This record belongs to a study of blood T cell repertoires in COVID-19. Across the study: Researchers got acute and convalescent COVID-19 samples from the United States, Italy and Spain. T cells, B-cell-depleted T cells, or PBMCs provided the cDNA or gDNA that served as material.

As originally analysed: Estimates of nucleated cell counts were drawn from the amplification of reference gene primers. The method was immunoSEQ multiplex PCR; TCRdb's version includes in-frame clones alone and lacks a portion of them. Clone size and the V and J calls come from that table; the DNA yielded D and trimming. Of roughly 62,000 clones in the sample, around 82% are singletons; the top ten hold around 9.1%. CDR3 length equals 13 residues. Germline CDR1 and CDR2: MNHNS and SASEGT. Trimming left V 5 bases short and J 1 base short, with 8 bases between. Followed over time, Seattle patients had been enrolled while infection was active.

The specimen was peripheral blood. V and J are TRBV6-1 and TRBJ2-5; D possibly corresponds to TRBD2 (6 bases). The source is an elderly man with COVID-19, enrolled during active disease. In nucleotides, the CDR3 is TGTGCCAGCAGTCGGACTATCCAAGAGACCCAGTACTTC. Translating it yields CASSRTIQETQYF.